The 31 T cell receptor beta chains presented below share a single source sample, sequenced in a study of blood T cell repertoires in COVID-19. Only in-frame clones appear in the TCRdb table, and some are missing; sequencing was by immunoSEQ multiplex PCR. Of a few hundred thousand clones in the sample, 90% were seen once. Material: PBMCs or T cells enriched from blood (not recorded which). The source is a young woman with acute COVID-19.

This chain joins TRBV5-4 and TRBJ2-1; maybe TRBD2 (6 bases). Trimming pared 4 bases from V and 6 bases from J, leaving 11 bases between. The CDR3 totals 13 residues. From germline, CDR1 is SGHNT and CDR2 YYREEE (reference sequence). CDR3 sequence (DNA): TGTGCCAGCAGCCCCGGGACTGGCAATGAGCAGTTCTTC. This translates into CASSPGTGNEQFF.

The gene calls are TRBV28 and TRBJ2-5, with TRBD2 matching over 10 bases. CDR3 length: 17 amino acids. CDR1 is MDHEN, CDR2 SYDVKM, per germline. The ends lost 6 bases at V and 5 bases at J; junction bases unmatched: 15. This CDR3 reads CASSPPRVSGRPETQYF. DNA for the CDR3: TGTGCCAGCAGCCCCCCGCGGGTTAGCGGGAGGCCGGAGACCCAGTACTTC.

V is TRBV5-1 and J is TRBJ1-1, with 7 bases lining up with TRBD1. The CDR3 runs 15 residues. The germline V gene has CDR1 SGHRS and CDR2 YFSETQ. After removal of 1 base from V and 4 bases from J, the junction contained 7 bases not matched to a gene. The CDR3 protein is CASSLTGDISTEAFF. CDR3 nucleotides: TGCGCCAGCAGCTTGACAGGGGATATATCCACTGAAGCTTTCTTT.

The chain uses TRBV5-1 and TRBJ1-1; a possible D gene is TRBD1 (6 bases). The germline V gene has CDR1 SGHRS and CDR2 YFSETQ. Trimming pared 5 bases from V and 4 bases from J, leaving 15 bases between. The CDR3 totals 14 residues. The CDR3 here is CASSQGIETTEAFF. The CDR3, as DNA: TGCGCCAGCAGTCAGGGGATTGAGACCACTGAAGCTTTCTTT.

This chain uses TRBV28 with TRBJ1-4, with D possibly TRBD1 on 6 matching bases. Trimming took 8 bases from V and 7 from J, leaving 20 bases between them. CDR1 and CDR2 (germline): MDHEN, SYDVKM. The CDR3 runs to 15 residues. Here the CDR3 reads CASCVGRGGIEKLFF. In DNA, the CDR3 is TGTGCCAGCTGCGTGGGACGCGGGGGCATTGAAAAACTGTTTTTT.

The chain is built from TRBV6-1 and TRBJ2-3; possible D gene TRBD2, 6 bases. Germline V gives CDR1 MNHNS, CDR2 SASEGT. The CDR3 has 15 amino acids. Trimming took off 3 bases at V and 0 bases at J, with 10 bases between the two ends. In nucleotides, the CDR3 is TGTGCCAGCAGTGAGAAGGGGACTAGCACAGATACGCAGTATTTT. Protein sequence: CASSEKGTSTDTQYF.

This clone is a singleton in its sample. The chain recombines TRBV6-4 with TRBJ1-6; 10 bases are shared with TRBD1. The trim removed 6 bases at V and 10 bases at J, leaving 9 bases unmatched. The CDR3 is made up of 15 amino acids. Germline lookup yields CDR1 MRHNA and CDR2 SNTAGT. CDR3 residues: CASSHLGQGESPLHF. The DNA for the CDR3 is TGTGCCAGCAGCCACCTTGGACAGGGGGAGTCACCCCTCCACTTT.

This clone was counted between two and nine times. The chain links TRBV29-1 to TRBJ2-7, with 8 bases aligning to TRBD1. CDR3 size: 16 residues. J gave up 2 bases and V 0 bases, and 9 bases lay outside the gene matches. Germline loops: CDR1 SQVTM, CDR2 ANQGSEA. DNA of the CDR3: TGCAGCGTTGAAGAGCGGTTCGGACAGGGTGCCTACGAGCAGTACTTC. Encoded protein: CSVEERFGQGAYEQYF.

This chain connects TRBV5-6 to TRBJ2-6, with 12 bases fitting TRBD1. CDR3 length: 16 residues. V shed 6 bases and J 12 bases; nucleotides not matched to a gene: 13. CDR1 and CDR2 from the germline V gene are SGHDT and YYEEEE. CDR3 residues: CASTGAGTGGEGVLTF. Here the CDR3 DNA reads TGTGCCAGCACGGGCGCTGGGACAGGGGGCGAGGGCGTCCTGACTTTC.

In its sample, this clone was seen a few times. V and J are TRBV6-5 and TRBJ1-5; 10 bases fit TRBD1. The CDR3 consists of 15 residues. Trimming at V came to 5 bases and at J to 1 base, leaving 2 bases not matched to a gene. CDR1 is MNHEY and CDR2 is SVGAGI in the germline V gene. CDR3 sequence: CASSRTGGSNQPQHF. The CDR3 DNA follows: TGTGCCAGCAGTCGGACAGGGGGAAGCAATCAGCCCCAGCATTTT.

V usage is TRBV19 and J usage is TRBJ2-5; TRBD2 matches 7 bases. In germline, CDR1 is LNHDA, CDR2 SQIVND (reference sequence). Trimming cost V 0 bases and J 0 bases; bases outside gene matches: 7. The CDR3 loop spans 17 amino acids. The CDR3 sequence is CASSIDRGSGYQETQYF. CDR3 DNA sequence: TGTGCCAGTAGTATAGATCGGGGTAGCGGGTACCAAGAGACCCAGTACTTC.

The chain links TRBV18 to TRBJ1-3; D ambiguous. V was clipped by 0 bases and J by 0 bases, with 9 bases between them. In germline, CDR1 is KGHSH, CDR2 LQKENI. The CDR3 is 16 amino acids. The CDR3 is CASSPPVRDSGNTIYF. CDR3 bases: TGTGCCAGCTCACCACCCGTCCGAGACTCTGGAAACACCATATATTTT.

The chain uses TRBV5-1 and TRBJ1-1; 7 nucleotides align to TRBD1. This CDR3 is 15 amino acids long. V lost 3 bases to trimming and J lost 2 bases; unmatched junction nucleotides: 7. The V gene's germline CDR1 is SGHRS and CDR2 YFSETQ. CDR3 protein: CASSSVTGSNTEAFF. CDR3 in DNA: TGCGCCAGCAGCTCGGTGACAGGGTCAAACACTGAAGCTTTCTTT.

CDR3 in DNA: TGTGCCAGCAGTGCCCCCGGACAGGGGGTCTATGGCTACACCTTC. Residues: CASSAPGQGVYGYTF. The chain employs TRBV9 and TRBJ1-2, with 10 nucleotides matching TRBD1. The CDR3 is 15 residues long. Per germline, CDR1 SGDLS and CDR2 YYNGEE. V dropped 5 bases and J dropped 4; count of bases not matched to a gene: 8.

This chain links TRBV7-2 with TRBJ1-6; D is possibly TRBD1 (6 bases). The CDR3 extends over 14 amino acids. CDR1 and CDR2 from the germline V gene are SGHTA and FQGNSA. Trimming removed 5 bases at V and 11 bases at J, with 16 bases between. Here the CDR3 DNA reads TGTGCCAGCAGCCCTCGGACAGCCTCTCCACCCCTCCACTTT. Protein: CASSPRTASPPLHF. Full variable domain (remainder filled in from reference TRBV7-2 and TRBJ1-6): GAGVSQSPSNKVTEKGKDVELRCDPISGHTALYWYRQSLGQGLEFLIYFQGNSAPDKSGLPSDRFSAERTGGSVSTLTIQRTQQEDSAVYLCASSPRTASPPLHFGNGTRLTVT.

The chain links TRBV12-3 or TRBV12-4 to TRBJ2-7, with 8 bases lining up with TRBD2. This CDR3 comprises 13 residues. V lost 3 bases, J lost 5 bases, and 3 bases stayed unmatched. CDR3 sequence (DNA): TGTGCCAGCAGTTTCGGGGGGGCCGACGAGCAGTACTTC. Protein product: CASSFGGADEQYF.

The CDR3 nucleotides read TGTGCCACCGGCCGGGCCATTGGGACAGAAAAACGCTACGAGCAGTACTTC. This translates into CATGRAIGTEKRYEQYF. The chain couples TRBV15 to TRBJ2-7, with 7 bases aligning to TRBD1. The trim removed 8 bases at V and 3 bases at J, leaving 19 bases unmatched. The CDR3 totals 17 residues. The V gene's germline CDR1 is LNHNV and CDR2 YYDKDF (reference sequence).

This clone was observed a few times. The gene calls are TRBV2 and TRBJ1-5; D remains unclear. V dropped 2 bases and J dropped 3 bases, with 5 bases sitting between them. CDR1 and CDR2 (germline): SNHLY, FYNNEI. The CDR3 is made up of 13 amino acids. For the CDR3, the DNA is TGTGCCAGCAGTGAACAATTCAATCAGCCCCAGCATTTT. Its protein is CASSEQFNQPQHF.

The gene calls are TRBV29-1 and TRBJ1-1, with a tentative D call TRBD1 (5 bases). Germline values: CDR1 SQVTM, CDR2 ANQGSEA. The CDR3 covers 13 residues. Trimming took 7 bases from V and 0 from J, leaving 12 bases between them. The CDR3: CSASGHLNTEAFF. The CDR3 bases are TGCAGCGCCTCAGGACACTTGAACACTGAAGCTTTCTTT.

The gene calls are TRBV7-8 and TRBJ2-3, with a tentative D call TRBD1 (6 bases). V was shortened by 1 base and J by 4 bases, with 12 bases between the two germline ends. Per germline, CDR1 SGHVS and CDR2 FQNEAQ. The CDR3 totals 15 residues. CDR3 nucleotides: TGTGCCAGCAGCTTAGACTCGGACAGTTCAGATACGCAGTATTTT. It yields the protein CASSLDSDSSDTQYF.

The chain uses TRBV30 and TRBJ1-3; D perhaps matches TRBD1 (6 bases). The CDR3 loop spans 12 amino acids. Trimming removed 8 bases at V and 3 bases at J, with 11 bases between. Germline V lookup: CDR1 GTSNPN, CDR2 SVGIG (reference sequence). The CDR3 sequence is CALAGDGNTIYF. The CDR3, as DNA: TGTGCCCTAGCAGGGGATGGAAACACCATATATTTT.

The chain is built from TRBV30 and TRBJ2-3, with 7 bases that match TRBD2. The CDR3 is 16 residues long. Germline V gives CDR1 GTSNPN, CDR2 SVGIG (reference sequence). For the CDR3, the DNA is TGTGCGAGAGAGGCGGGAGCGGGTTTGGGTACAGATACGCAGTATTTT. Translated: CAREAGAGLGTDTQYF. Based on the CDR3 plus reference TRBV30 and TRBJ2-3, the full variable domain is SQTIHQWPATLVQPVGSPLSLECTVEGTSNPNLYWYRQAAGRGLQLLFYSVGIGQISSEVPQNLSASRPQDRQFILSSKKLLLSDSGFYLCAREAGAGLGTDTQYFGPGTRLTVL.

This sequence joins TRBV5-6 and TRBJ2-1, with D possibly being TRBD1 (5 bases). CDR3 size: 14 residues. The germline V gene encodes CDR1 SGHDT and CDR2 YYEEEE. Trimming cost V 0 bases and J 5 bases, with 9 bases left between them. CDR3 DNA: TGTGCCAGCAGCTTGGGGACACCCGACAATGAGCAGTTCTTC. Its translation is CASSLGTPDNEQFF.

In nucleotides, the CDR3 is TGTGCCAGCAGCCGGGGCGAGACTGGCTATTTT. Protein sequence: CASSRGETGYF. This sequence joins TRBV6-2 or TRBV6-3 and TRBJ2-3; D possibly matches TRBD1 or TRBD2 (5 bases each). The CDR3 contains 11 residues. Germline assignment: CDR1 MNHEY and CDR2 SVGEGT. V lost 6 bases and J 15 bases, leaving 16 bases between the germline ends.

V usage is TRBV10-3 and J usage is TRBJ2-7; D not resolved. Trimming left V 4 bases short and J 0 bases short, with 4 bases between. This CDR3 comprises 12 residues. Per germline, CDR1 ENHRY and CDR2 SYGVKD. CDR3 bases: TGTGCCATCAGTGCCTCCTCCTACGAGCAGTACTTC. This gives the protein CAISASSYEQYF.

This chain links TRBV6-5 with TRBJ1-5; D remains unclear. The V and J ends lost 6 bases and 0 bases respectively, with 12 bases between them. This CDR3 is built from 15 residues. CDR1 and CDR2 from the germline V gene are MNHEY and SVGAGI. This CDR3 reads CASRPGMYSNQPQHF. The CDR3 DNA is TGTGCCAGCAGACCCGGGATGTATAGCAATCAGCCCCAGCATTTT.

This clone is a singleton in its sample. This chain joins TRBV6-5 and TRBJ1-5; D remains unclear. Between the trimmed V and J ends, which lost 3 bases and 1 base, there was a span of 10 bases. This CDR3 has 15 residues. Per the germline V gene, CDR1 is MNHEY and CDR2 is SVGAGI. DNA of the CDR3: TGTGCCAGCAGTTATAGATCGGGGAGCAATCAGCCCCAGCATTTT. Encoded protein: CASSYRSGSNQPQHF.

The chain uses TRBV7-6 and TRBJ2-1; D remains unclear. There are 15 residues in the CDR3. Germline values: CDR1 SGHVS, CDR2 FNYEAQ. Trimming removed 2 bases at V and 10 bases at J, with 18 bases between. DNA for the CDR3: TGTGCCAGCAGCTTAACCCGGAGTTCCGGAAGGGAGCAGTTCTTC. Amino acids: CASSLTRSSGREQFF.

The genes are TRBV10-3 and TRBJ2-7, with D hard to call. The CDR3 length is 13 residues. The germline CDR1 and CDR2 sequences are ENHRY and SYGVKD. The V gene lost 8 bases and the J gene lost 0 bases, with 11 bases spanning the gap. CDR3 sequence reads: CAILPGYSYEQYF. The CDR3 DNA is TGTGCCATCCTCCCAGGTTACTCCTACGAGCAGTACTTC.

This clone has a handful of counts. In DNA, the CDR3 is TGTGCCAGCAGTTACGGGCGAGACCCACCCCTCCACTTT. Translation gives CASSYGRDPPLHF. The chain recombines TRBV6-5 with TRBJ1-6; D uncertain. Per the germline V gene, CDR1 is MNHEY and CDR2 is SVGAGI. The ends were cut back, 2 bases at V and 11 bases at J, with 10 bases in the middle. The CDR3 has 13 amino acids.

The chain has TRBV3-1 (or the pseudogene TRBV3-2) and TRBJ2-1; 10 bases are shared with TRBD2. There are 15 residues in the CDR3. V shed 6 bases, J shed 4 bases, and the junction held 6 bases outside the gene matches. In germline, CDR1 is LGHDT, CDR2 YNNKEL (reference sequence). The CDR3 bases are TGTGCCAGCAGAGCCGGGACTAGCGTATACAATGAGCAGTTCTTC. Its translation is CASRAGTSVYNEQFF.